The T cell receptor beta chain described here comes from a study of T cells after yellow fever vaccination (dated by TCRdb to between 2018 and 2021). About the study as a whole: The SMART-Seq v4 Ultra Low Input RNA kit was used to prepare libraries from fractions with low cell numbers. To follow T-cell clones before and after primary and booster YFV17D yellow fever vaccination, bulk TCR alpha and beta repertoires were sequenced over time. Two healthy male donors, one aged 18 to 30 and one aged 30 to 40 years, made up the cohort. Blood was collected at multiple timepoints before and after primary and secondary immunization, and bulk PBMC replicates and cell subsets were isolated.

Summary of the overall study and its limitations: FACS-sorted repertoires could contain abundant contaminating clonotypes from the bulk population, so computational filtering was required. The study included only two donors, which limits how far the findings can be generalized. Compared with the primary T-cell response, the secondary T-cell response was weaker but faster, peaking on day 5 rather than day 15. Most clones expanded after primary vaccination were re-detected after the booster (96% of CD4 and 88% of CD8), suggesting broad memory maintenance. A small share of clonotypes was detected in both CD4 and CD8 compartments, with the overlap likely arising from convergent recombination.

The run used an Illumina NovaSeq 6000. Synthesis of TCR cDNA relied on 5'RACE template switching, a step that introduced a universal primer site along with unique molecular identifiers. Priming for cDNA synthesis came from both the TCR alpha and TCR beta constant segments. Two PCR steps were used to amplify libraries, with sample barcodes and sequencing adapters being added in the second step. Sequencing of the libraries was done on either Illumina HiSeq 2500 (2x100 bp) or NovaSeq (2x150 bp). On the authors' methods: Reads were demultiplexed and collapsed into UMI consensus sequences with MIGEC, and V(D)J alignment was performed with MiXCR. Vaccine-responding clonotypes were identified with edgeR using replicate PBMC samples, with FDR below 0.01 and a log2 fold change above 5 up to day 15 being required. CD4 or CD8 identity was assigned to each bulk clonotype according to whether the clonotype was present at higher abundance in the sequenced CD4 repertoire or the sequenced CD8 repertoire. In-frame beta chains were kept once TCRdb had trimmed the public reads at Q25 with fastp and called clones with MiXCR. For every CDR3 protein sequence, its rows merge into one entry that carries the most common genes and DNA. The authors' filters were not applied to this entry. In this sample the table shows around 200,000 distinct CDR3 sequences, approximately 10% of which occur a single time. In total, the top ten clones hold 36% of the sample.

What this sample's treatment or condition label stands for: live attenuated yellow fever vaccine strain. PBMCs were isolated from peripheral blood using a standard Ficoll-Paque protocol. Dynabeads CD4 and CD8 positive selection kits were used to isolate the CD4 and CD8 T-cell fractions. RNA was extracted with TriZol from bulk PBMCs, CD4 and CD8 fractions, and dextramer-positive and dextramer-negative fractions. As to this clonotype: What this receptor recognizes is not known. No base quality values were provided; no much bigger clone lies one nucleotide off.

The germline V gene (reference sequence) gives CDR1 as LGHDT and CDR2 as YNNKEL. Spanning cysteine to phenylalanine, the CDR3 consists of 14 amino acids. Only the CDR3 DNA is retained, 42 bases long and in frame from the first base. V is reduced by 0 bases and J by 5 bases, leaving a spacing of 11 bases between them. This clonotype was sampled from a young man who received the YFV17D yellow fever vaccine. The specimen comprised CD8+ T cells sorted from PBMCs, sampled 15 days after the yellow fever booster vaccination. The sequence is built from TRBV3-1 and TRBJ2-7, with the D gene not clear enough to name. The CDR3 reads CASSQDPQSDEQYF. The nucleotide sequence is given as TGTGCCAGCAGCCAAGATCCTCAGAGCGACGAGCAGTACTTC.